These 6 T cell receptor beta chains came from one sample sequenced in a study of CD8 T cells in Susac syndrome. RNA totalling about 0.5 to 1 ug underwent reverse transcription with random hexamers. TCRdb reprocessed the immunoSEQ multiplex PCR reads with MiXCR, giving one entry per CDR3 protein. The data hold more than 250,000 distinct CDR3 sequences, with about 90% observed a single time. The specimen was CD4+ T cells from PBMCs. The receptors here all came from a human donor with multiple sclerosis.

For the CDR3, the DNA is TGCAGTGCTAGAGATCAGACTAGCGGGAGTTACGAGCAGTACTTC. Translated, it gives CSARDQTSGSYEQYF. The chain recombines TRBV20-1 with TRBJ2-5; 12 bases agree with TRBD2. The end of the DNA is better explained by TRBJ2-7, so the J call may be wrong. Germline CDR1 reads DFQATT; CDR2 reads SNEGSKA (reference sequence). There are 15 residues in the CDR3.

This clonotype was picked up one time. Here the CDR3 reads CASSIYRGPYNSPLHF. DNA of the CDR3: TGTGCCAGTAGTATTTACAGGGGTCCCTATAATTCACCCCTCCACTTT. The chain links TRBV19 to TRBJ1-6; 7 bases align to TRBD1. Germline CDR1 LNHDA, CDR2 SQIVND (reference sequence). The junction had 4 bases not matched to a gene; V was cut back by 3 bases and J by 2 bases. The CDR3 has 16 residues. The whole variable domain, remainder taken from reference TRBV19 and TRBJ1-6, is DGGITQSPKYLFRKEGQNVTLSCEQNLNHDAMYWYRQDPGQGLRLIYYSQIVNDFQKGDIAEGYSVSREKKESFPLTVTSAQKNPTAFYLCASSIYRGPYNSPLHFGNGTRLTVT.

In its sample, this clonotype was seen a few times. The CDR3 DNA sequence: TGTGCCAGCAGAGCGGGGCCTAGCACAGATACGCAGTATTTT. This sequence encodes CASRAGPSTDTQYF. V is TRBV2 and J is TRBJ2-3, with 7 positions matching TRBD2. After removal of 6 bases from V and 0 bases from J, the junction contained 3 bases not matched to a gene. This CDR3 has 14 amino acids. The V gene's germline CDR1 is SNHLY and CDR2 FYNNEI.

The rearrangement uses TRBV5-1 and TRBJ2-5, with 7 bases lining up with TRBD1. V was clipped by 4 bases and J by 1 base; unmatched bases: 4. The CDR3 is made up of 14 amino acids. Germline loops: CDR1 SGHRS, CDR2 YFSETQ. The CDR3 nucleotides are TGCGCCAGCAGCCACGGGACAGCCCAAGAGACCCAGTACTTC. Protein sequence: CASSHGTAQETQYF.

This rearrangement joins TRBV7-2 to TRBJ1-2; 7 bases fit TRBD1. The CDR3 runs 16 residues. V gave up 5 bases and J gave up 6 bases; unmatched junction bases: 15. Germline lookup yields CDR1 SGHTA and CDR2 FQGNSA. For the CDR3, the DNA is TGTGCCAGCAGCCAAGTATTGAGTGGCAGGGGGGATGGCTACACCTTC. It codes for CASSQVLSGRGDGYTF.

The rearrangement uses TRBV12-3 or TRBV12-4 and TRBJ1-5; D remains unclear. The length of the CDR3 is 16 residues. V was cut by 6 bases and J by 2 bases, with 17 bases left in between. The CDR3 DNA sequence: TGTGCCAGCAGCCGAGGCCCCGACCGGGGCAATCAGCCCCAGCATTTT. Protein product: CASSRGPDRGNQPQHF.